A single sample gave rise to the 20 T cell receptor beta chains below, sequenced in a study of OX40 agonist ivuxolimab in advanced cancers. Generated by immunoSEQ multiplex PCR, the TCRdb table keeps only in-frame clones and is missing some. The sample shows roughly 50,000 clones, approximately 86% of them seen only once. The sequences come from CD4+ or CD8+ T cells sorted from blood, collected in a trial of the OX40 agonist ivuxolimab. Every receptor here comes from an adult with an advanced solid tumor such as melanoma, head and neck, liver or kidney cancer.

The CDR3 region is CASSYSSQNYGYTF. CDR3 nucleotides: TGTGCCAGCAGTTACTCATCCCAAAACTATGGCTACACCTTC. This chain joins TRBV6-5 and TRBJ1-2; no reliable D call. Germline V CDR1 and CDR2: MNHEY, SVGAGI. The CDR3 is 14 residues long. The germline V and J ends were trimmed by 0 bases and 2 bases, with 7 bases remaining between them.

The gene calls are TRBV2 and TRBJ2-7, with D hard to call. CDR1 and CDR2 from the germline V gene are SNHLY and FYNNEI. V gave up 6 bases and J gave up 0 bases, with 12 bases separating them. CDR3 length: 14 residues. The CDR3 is CASRSARISYEQYF. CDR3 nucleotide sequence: TGTGCCAGCAGAAGCGCACGGATCTCCTACGAGCAGTACTTC.

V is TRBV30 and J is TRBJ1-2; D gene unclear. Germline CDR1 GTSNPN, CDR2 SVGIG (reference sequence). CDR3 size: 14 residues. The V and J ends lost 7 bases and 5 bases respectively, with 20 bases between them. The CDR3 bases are TGTGCCTCCAGTGTACTGGTAGGAGCGTATGGCTACACCTTC. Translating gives CASSVLVGAYGYTF.

CDR3 bases: TGTGCCATCAGTGGTTCGGGAGAGACCCAGTACTTC. It is translated as CAISGSGETQYF. V usage is TRBV10-3 and J usage is TRBJ2-5; D remains unclear. V gave up 4 bases and J gave up 4 bases, with 7 bases separating them. The CDR3 extends over 12 amino acids. Germline V lookup: CDR1 ENHRY, CDR2 SYGVKD.

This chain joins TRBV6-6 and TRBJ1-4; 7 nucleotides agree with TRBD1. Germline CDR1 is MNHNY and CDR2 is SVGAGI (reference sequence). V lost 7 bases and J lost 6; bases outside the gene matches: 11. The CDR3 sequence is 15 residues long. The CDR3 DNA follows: TGTGCCAGCAACGGACAGGCGGCGCAAGATGAAAAACTGTTTTTT. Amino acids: CASNGQAAQDEKLFF.

As DNA, the CDR3 is TGCGCCAGCAGCCAAGGGAGGACCGTGAATGAAAAACTGTTTTTT. It is translated as CASSQGRTVNEKLFF. The chain joins TRBV4-1 to TRBJ1-4; D uncertain. The CDR3 contains 15 residues. Germline V lookup: CDR1 MGHRA, CDR2 YSYEKL. V was clipped by 1 base and J by 5 bases, with 11 bases between them.

CDR3 in amino acids: CASSTQTGSYEQYF. CDR3 DNA: TGTGCCAGCAGCACTCAGACAGGCTCCTACGAGCAGTACTTC. This rearrangement joins TRBV11-2 to TRBJ2-7; possibly TRBD1 for D (6 bases). V lost 5 bases and J 0 bases, leaving 11 bases between the germline ends. Germline CDR1 SGHAT, CDR2 FQNNGV. CDR3 length: 14 amino acids.

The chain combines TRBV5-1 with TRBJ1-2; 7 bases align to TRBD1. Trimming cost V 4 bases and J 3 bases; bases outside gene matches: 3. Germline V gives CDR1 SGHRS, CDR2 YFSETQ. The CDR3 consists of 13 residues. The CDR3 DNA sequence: TGCGCCAGCAGCCCGGGACAGTACTATGGCTACACCTTC. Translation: CASSPGQYYGYTF.

CDR3 bases: TGTGCCAGCAGCGTAGAAGCGTCCGGGGAGCTGTTTTTT. Its translation is CASSVEASGELFF. The J gene is TRBJ2-2, the V gene TRBV9; the D is unclear. The germline V gene has CDR1 SGDLS and CDR2 YYNGEE. The CDR3 is 13 amino acids. Trimming shortened V by 0 bases and J by 6 bases, and 6 bases separated the two germline ends. The entire variable domain, with the rest obtained from reference TRBV9 and TRBJ2-2, is as follows: DSGVTQTPKHLITATGQRVTLRCSPRSGDLSVYWYQQSLDQGLQFLIQYYNGEERAKGNILERFSAQQFPDLHSELNLSSLELGDSALYFCASSVEASGELFFGEGSRLTVL.

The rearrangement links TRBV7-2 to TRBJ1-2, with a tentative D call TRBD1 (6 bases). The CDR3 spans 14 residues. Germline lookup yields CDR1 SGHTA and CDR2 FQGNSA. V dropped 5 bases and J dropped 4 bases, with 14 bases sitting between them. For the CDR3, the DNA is TGTGCCAGCAGCCCCCAGGGGACTCCCTATGGCTACACCTTC. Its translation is CASSPQGTPYGYTF.

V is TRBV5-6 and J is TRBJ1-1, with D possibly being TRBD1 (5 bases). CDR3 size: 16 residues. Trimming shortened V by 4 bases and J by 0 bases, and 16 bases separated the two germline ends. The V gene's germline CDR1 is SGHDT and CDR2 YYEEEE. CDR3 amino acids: CASSNLGGGLNTEAFF. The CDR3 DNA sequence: TGTGCCAGCAGCAACCTAGGCGGGGGATTGAACACTGAAGCTTTCTTT. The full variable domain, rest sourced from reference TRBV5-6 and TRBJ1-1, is DAGVTQSPTHLIKTRGQQVTLRCSPKSGHDTVSWYQQALGQGPQFIFQYYEEEERQRGNFPDRFSGHQFPNYSSELNVNALLLGDSALYLCASSNLGGGLNTEAFFGQGTRLTVV.

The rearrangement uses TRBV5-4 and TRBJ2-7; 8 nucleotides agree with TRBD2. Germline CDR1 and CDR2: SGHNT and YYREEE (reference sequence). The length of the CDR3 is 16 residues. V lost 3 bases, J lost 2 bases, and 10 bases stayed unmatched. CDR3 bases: TGTGCCAGCAGCTCCGCCCGGGGGGGCGACACCTACGAGCAGTACTTC. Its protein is CASSSARGGDTYEQYF.

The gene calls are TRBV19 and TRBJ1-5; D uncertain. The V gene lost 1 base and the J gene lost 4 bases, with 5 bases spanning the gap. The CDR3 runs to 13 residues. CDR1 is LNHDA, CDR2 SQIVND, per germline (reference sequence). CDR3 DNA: TGTGCCAGTAGTATAGCAGTTAATCAGCCCCAGCATTTT. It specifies CASSIAVNQPQHF.

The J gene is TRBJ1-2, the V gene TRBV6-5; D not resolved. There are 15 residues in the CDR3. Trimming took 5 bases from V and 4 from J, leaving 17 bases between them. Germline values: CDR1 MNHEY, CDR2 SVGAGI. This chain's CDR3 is CASSPSFRETYGYTF. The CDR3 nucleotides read TGTGCCAGCAGTCCCTCTTTCCGGGAAACCTATGGCTACACCTTC.

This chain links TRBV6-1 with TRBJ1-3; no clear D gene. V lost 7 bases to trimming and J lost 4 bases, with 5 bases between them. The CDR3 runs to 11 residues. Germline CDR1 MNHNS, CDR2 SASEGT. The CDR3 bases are TGTGCCAGCATAAGGGGAAACACCATATATTTT. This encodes CASIRGNTIYF.

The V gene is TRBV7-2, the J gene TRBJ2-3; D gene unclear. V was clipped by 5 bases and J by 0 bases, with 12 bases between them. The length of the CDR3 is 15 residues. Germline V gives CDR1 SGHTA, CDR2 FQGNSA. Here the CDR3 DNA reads TGTGCCAGCAGCCTCCTAAGTGGTAGCACAGATACGCAGTATTTT. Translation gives CASSLLSGSTDTQYF.

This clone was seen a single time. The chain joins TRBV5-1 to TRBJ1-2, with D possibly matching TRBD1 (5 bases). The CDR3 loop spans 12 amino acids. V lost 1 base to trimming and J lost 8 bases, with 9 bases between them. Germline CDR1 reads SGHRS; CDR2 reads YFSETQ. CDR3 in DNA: TGCGCCAGCAGCTTGACGGGGGAGGGCTACACCTTC. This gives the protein CASSLTGEGYTF.

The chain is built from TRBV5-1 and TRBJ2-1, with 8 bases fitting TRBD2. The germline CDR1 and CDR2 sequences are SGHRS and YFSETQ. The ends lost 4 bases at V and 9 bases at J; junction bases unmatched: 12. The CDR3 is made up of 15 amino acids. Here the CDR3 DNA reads TGCGCCAGCAGCGGTTCGACACTAGCGGTAGGTGAGCAGTTCTTC. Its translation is CASSGSTLAVGEQFF.

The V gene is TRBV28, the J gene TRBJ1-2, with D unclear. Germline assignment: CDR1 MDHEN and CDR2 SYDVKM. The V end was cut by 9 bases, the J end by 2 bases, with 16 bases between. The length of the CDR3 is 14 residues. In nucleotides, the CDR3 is TGTGCCAGTTCGTGGGTGACCGGGAACTATGGCTACACCTTC. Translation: CASSWVTGNYGYTF.

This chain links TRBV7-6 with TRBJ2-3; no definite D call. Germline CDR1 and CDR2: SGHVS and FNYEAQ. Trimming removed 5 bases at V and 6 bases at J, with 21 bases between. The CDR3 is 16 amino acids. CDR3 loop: CASSAFGPGAGDTQYF. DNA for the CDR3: TGTGCCAGCAGCGCATTCGGACCAGGTGCCGGGGATACGCAGTATTTT.